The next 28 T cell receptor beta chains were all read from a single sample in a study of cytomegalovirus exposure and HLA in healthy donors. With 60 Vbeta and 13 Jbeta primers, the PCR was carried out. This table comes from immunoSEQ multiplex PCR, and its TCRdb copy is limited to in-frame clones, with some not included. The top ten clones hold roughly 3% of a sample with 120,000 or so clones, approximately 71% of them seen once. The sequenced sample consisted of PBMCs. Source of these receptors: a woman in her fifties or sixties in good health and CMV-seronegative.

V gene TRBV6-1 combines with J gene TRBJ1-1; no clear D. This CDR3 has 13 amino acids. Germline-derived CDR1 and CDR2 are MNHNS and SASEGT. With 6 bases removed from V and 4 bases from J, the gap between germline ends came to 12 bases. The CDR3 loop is CASRTRGITEAFF. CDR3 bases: TGTGCCAGCAGGACCCGGGGAATCACTGAAGCTTTCTTT.

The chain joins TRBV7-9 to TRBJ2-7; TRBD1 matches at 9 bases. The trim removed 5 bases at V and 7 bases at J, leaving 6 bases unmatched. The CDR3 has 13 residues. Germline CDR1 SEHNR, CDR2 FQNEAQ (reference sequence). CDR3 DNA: TGTGCCAGCAGCGCGAGGACAGGGGATGAGCAGTACTTC. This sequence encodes CASSARTGDEQYF.

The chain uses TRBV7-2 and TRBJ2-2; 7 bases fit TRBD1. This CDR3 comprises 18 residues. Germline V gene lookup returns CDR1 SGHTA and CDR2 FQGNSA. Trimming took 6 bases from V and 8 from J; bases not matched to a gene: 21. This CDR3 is CASSQTHTRPGGMGELFF. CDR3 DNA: TGTGCCAGCAGTCAAACACACACACGGCCAGGGGGTATGGGGGAGCTGTTTTTT.

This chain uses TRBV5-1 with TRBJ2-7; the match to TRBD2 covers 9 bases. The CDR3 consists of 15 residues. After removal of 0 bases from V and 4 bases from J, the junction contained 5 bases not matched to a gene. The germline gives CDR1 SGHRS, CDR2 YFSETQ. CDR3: CASSLDGTSLYEQYF. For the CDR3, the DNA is TGCGCCAGCAGCTTGGACGGGACTAGCCTGTACGAGCAGTACTTC.

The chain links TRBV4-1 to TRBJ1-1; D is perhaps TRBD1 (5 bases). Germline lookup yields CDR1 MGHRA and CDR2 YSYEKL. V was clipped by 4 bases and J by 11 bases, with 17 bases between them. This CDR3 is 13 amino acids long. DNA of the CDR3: TGCGCCAGCAGCCGGACACCGGGCGAAAGGGCTTTCTTT. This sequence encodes CASSRTPGERAFF.

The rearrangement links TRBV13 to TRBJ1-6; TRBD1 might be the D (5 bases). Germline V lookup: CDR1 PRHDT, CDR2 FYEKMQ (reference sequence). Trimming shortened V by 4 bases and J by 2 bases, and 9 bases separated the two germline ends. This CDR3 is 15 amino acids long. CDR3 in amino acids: CASSWQGTYNSPLHF. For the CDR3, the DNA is TGTGCCAGCAGCTGGCAGGGAACCTATAATTCACCCCTCCACTTT.

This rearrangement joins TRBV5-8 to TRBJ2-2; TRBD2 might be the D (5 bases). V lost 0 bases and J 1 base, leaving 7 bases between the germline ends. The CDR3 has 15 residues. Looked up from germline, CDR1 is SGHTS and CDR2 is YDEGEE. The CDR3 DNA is TGTGCCAGCAGCTTGGCAGGAGGGAACACCGGGGAGCTGTTTTTT. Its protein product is CASSLAGGNTGELFF.

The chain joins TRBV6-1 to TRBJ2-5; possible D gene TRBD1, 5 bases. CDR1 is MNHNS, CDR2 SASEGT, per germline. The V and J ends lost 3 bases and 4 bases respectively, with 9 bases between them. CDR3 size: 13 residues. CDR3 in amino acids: CASSDWQGETQYF. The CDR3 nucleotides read TGTGCCAGCAGTGACTGGCAGGGAGAGACCCAGTACTTC.

This chain's CDR3 is CASSYRGSGITGEQFF. Here the CDR3 DNA reads TGTGCCAGCAGCTACCGGGGTAGCGGGATAACGGGGGAGCAGTTCTTC. The chain has TRBV13 and TRBJ2-1, with TRBD2 identical over 8 bases. Germline-derived CDR1 and CDR2 are PRHDT and FYEKMQ (reference sequence). The CDR3 runs to 16 residues. Unmatched junction bases numbered 15, after V lost 4 bases and J lost 10 bases.

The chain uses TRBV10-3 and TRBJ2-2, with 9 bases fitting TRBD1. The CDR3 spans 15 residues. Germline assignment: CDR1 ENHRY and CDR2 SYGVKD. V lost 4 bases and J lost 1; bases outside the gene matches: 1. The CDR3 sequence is CAISGGQGNTGELFF. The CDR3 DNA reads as TGTGCCATCAGTGGGGGACAGGGGAACACCGGGGAGCTGTTTTTT.

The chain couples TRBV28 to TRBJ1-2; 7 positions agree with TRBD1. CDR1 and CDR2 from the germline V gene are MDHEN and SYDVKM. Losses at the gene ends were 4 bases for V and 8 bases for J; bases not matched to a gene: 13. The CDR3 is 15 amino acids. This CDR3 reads CASSSHFEGAEGYTF. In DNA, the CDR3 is TGTGCCAGCAGTTCCCACTTTGAGGGGGCCGAGGGCTACACCTTC.

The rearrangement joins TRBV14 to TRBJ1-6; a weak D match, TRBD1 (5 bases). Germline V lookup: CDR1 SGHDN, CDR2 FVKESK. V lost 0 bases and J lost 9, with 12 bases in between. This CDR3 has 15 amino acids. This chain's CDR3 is CASSQERGRGSPLHF. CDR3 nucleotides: TGTGCCAGCAGCCAAGAGCGGGGCCGGGGTTCACCCCTCCACTTT.

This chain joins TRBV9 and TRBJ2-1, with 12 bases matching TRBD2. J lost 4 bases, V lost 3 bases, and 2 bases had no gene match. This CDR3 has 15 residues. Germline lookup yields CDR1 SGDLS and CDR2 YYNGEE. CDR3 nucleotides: TGTGCCAGCAGCGATGGACTAGCGGGGTACAATGAGCAGTTCTTC. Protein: CASSDGLAGYNEQFF.

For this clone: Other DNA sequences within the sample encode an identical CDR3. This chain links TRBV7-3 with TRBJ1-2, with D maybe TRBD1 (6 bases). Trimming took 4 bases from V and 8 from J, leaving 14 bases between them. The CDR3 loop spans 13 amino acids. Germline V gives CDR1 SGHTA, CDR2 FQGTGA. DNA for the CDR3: TGTGCCAGCAGCTATCCTCAGGGGAACGGCTACACCTTC. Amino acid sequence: CASSYPQGNGYTF.

CDR3 nucleotide sequence: TGTGCCAGCATTCGAGTTCGGGTCGTGAACACTGAAGCTTTCTTT. It yields the protein CASIRVRVVNTEAFF. V gene TRBV2 combines with J gene TRBJ1-1; D gene ambiguous. The V gene's germline CDR1 is SNHLY and CDR2 FYNNEI. Trimming left V 7 bases short and J 0 bases short, with 15 bases between. This CDR3 contains 15 residues. Based on the CDR3 plus reference TRBV2 and TRBJ1-1, the full variable domain is EPEVTQTPSHQVTQMGQEVILRCVPISNHLYFYWYRQILGQKVEFLVSFYNNEISEKSEIFDDQFSVERPDGSNFTLKIRSTKLEDSAMYFCASIRVRVVNTEAFFGQGTRLTVV.

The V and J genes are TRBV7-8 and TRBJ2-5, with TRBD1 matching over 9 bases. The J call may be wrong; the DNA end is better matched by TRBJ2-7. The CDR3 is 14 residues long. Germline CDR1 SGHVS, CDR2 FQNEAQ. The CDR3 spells CASSLLQGAGEQYF. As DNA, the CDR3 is TGTGCCAGCAGCTTATTACAGGGGGCGGGCGAGCAGTACTTC.

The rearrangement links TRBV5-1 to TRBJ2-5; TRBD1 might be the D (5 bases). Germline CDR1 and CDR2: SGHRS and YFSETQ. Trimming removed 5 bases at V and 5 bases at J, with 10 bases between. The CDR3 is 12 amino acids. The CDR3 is CASRPAGETQYF. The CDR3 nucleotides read TGCGCCAGCAGGCCTGCAGGGGAGACCCAGTACTTC. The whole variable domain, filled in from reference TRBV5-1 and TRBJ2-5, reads KAGVTQTPRYLIKTRGQQVTLSCSPISGHRSVSWYQQTPGQGLQFLFEYFSETQRNKGNFPGRFSGRQFSNSRSEMNVSTLELGDSALYLCASRPAGETQYFGPGTRLLVL.

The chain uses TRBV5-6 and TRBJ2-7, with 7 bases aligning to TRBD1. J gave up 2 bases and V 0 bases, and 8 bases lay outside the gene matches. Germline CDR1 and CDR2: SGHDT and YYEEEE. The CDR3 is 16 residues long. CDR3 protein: CASSLGAGGRAYEQYF. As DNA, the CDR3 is TGTGCCAGCAGCTTGGGGGCAGGGGGTCGGGCCTACGAGCAGTACTTC.

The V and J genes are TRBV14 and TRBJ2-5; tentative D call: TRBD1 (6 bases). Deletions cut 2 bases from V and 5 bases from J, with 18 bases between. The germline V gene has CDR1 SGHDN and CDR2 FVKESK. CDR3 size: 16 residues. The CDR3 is CASSQKLTHRVETQYF. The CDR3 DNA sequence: TGTGCCAGCAGCCAAAAACTCACGCACAGGGTTGAGACCCAGTACTTC.

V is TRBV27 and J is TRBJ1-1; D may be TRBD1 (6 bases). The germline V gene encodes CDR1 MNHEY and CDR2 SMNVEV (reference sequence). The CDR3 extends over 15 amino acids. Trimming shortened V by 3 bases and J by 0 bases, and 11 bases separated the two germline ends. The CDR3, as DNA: TGTGCCAGCAGTTTTTCAGGGGCATTGAACACTGAAGCTTTCTTT. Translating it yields CASSFSGALNTEAFF.

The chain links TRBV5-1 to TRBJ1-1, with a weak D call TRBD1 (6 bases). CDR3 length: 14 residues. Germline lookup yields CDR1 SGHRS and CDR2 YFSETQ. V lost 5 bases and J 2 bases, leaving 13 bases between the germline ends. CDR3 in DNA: TGCGCCAGCAGTTTCGACAGGTCCAACACTGAAGCTTTCTTT. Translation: CASSFDRSNTEAFF.

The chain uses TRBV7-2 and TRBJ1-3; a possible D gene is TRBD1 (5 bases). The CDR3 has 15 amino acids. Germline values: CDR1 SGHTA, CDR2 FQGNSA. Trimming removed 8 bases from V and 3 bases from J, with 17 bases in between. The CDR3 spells CASSAGGGFGNTIYF. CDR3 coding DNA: TGTGCCAGCTCGGCCGGGGGAGGGTTTGGAAACACCATATATTTT. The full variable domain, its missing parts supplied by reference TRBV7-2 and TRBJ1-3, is GAGVSQSPSNKVTEKGKDVELRCDPISGHTALYWYRQSLGQGLEFLIYFQGNSAPDKSGLPSDRFSAERTGGSVSTLTIQRTQQEDSAVYLCASSAGGGFGNTIYFGEGSWLTVV.

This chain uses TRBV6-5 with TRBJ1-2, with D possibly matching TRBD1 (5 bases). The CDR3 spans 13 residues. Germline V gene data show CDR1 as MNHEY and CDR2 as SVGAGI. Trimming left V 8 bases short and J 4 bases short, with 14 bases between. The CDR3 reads CASRQPESYGYTF. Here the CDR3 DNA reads TGTGCCAGCCGACAGCCGGAGAGCTATGGCTACACCTTC.

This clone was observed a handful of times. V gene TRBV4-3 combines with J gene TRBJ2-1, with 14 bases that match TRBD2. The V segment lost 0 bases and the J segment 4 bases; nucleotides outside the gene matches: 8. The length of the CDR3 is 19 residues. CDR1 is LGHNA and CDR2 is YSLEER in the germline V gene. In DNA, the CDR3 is TGCGCCAGCAGCCAAGATGGGGGTGGGACTAGCGGGAGTTACAATGAGCAGTTCTTC. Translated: CASSQDGGGTSGSYNEQFF.

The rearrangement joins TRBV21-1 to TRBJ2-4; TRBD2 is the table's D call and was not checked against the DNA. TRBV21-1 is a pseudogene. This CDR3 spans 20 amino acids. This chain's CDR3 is CASSKKIAQGTSGRGNIQYF. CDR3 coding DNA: TGTGCCAGCAGCAAAAAGATCGCCCAGGGGACTAGCGGGAGGGGAAACATTCAGTACTTC.

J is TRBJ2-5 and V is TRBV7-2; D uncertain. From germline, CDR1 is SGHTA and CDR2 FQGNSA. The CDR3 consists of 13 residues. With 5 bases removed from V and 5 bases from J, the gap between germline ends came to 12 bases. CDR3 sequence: CASSPGFLETQYF. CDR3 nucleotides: TGTGCCAGCAGCCCCGGGTTCTTGGAGACCCAGTACTTC.

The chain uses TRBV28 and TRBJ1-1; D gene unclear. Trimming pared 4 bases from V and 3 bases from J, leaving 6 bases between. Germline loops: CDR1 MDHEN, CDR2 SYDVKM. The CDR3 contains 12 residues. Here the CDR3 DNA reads TGTGCCAGCAGTTCTCTAGACACTGAAGCTTTCTTT. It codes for CASSSLDTEAFF.

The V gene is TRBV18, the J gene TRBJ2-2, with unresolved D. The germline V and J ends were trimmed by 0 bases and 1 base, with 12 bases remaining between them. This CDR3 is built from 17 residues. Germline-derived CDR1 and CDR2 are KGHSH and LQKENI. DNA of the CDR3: TGTGCCAGCTCACCACCGTCGTCCCTCTTGAACACCGGGGAGCTGTTTTTT. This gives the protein CASSPPSSLLNTGELFF.